This T cell receptor (beta chain) was observed in a study of naive and memory T cell subsets. General study points: RNA-based TCR counts may shift with T cell activation and differentiation. Especially in CD8 cells, naive repertoires contained a few larger clonotypes, possibly CD45RA-re-expressing memory cells. TCR abundance followed a power law differing between naive and memory subsets.

The table lists this clonotype with a few counts. What it recognizes is unknown. Cells stained for CD3, CD4, CD8, CD45RA and CD27 were sorted into four subsets. The beta constant-region primer was an equimolar mix of two oligonucleotides covering TRBC1 and TRBC2. Four rounds of PCR amplified the ligated cDNA using nested alpha and beta constant-region primers plus SP2. The cDNA 3' end received a ligated single-stranded oligonucleotide carrying the SP2 primer and a 12-nucleotide UMI. In TCRdb, the UMI-ligation and nested PCR reads were re-called with MiXCR into one record per CDR3 protein. The repertoire holds fewer than 150,000 distinct CDR3 sequences, with around 21% as singletons. The specimen was naive CD8+ T cells from blood. This TCR was recovered from a human donor in good health.

CDR3 sequence reads: CASSFFGRAYEQYF. The CDR3 coding sequence is TGTGCCAGCAGTTTCTTCGGGAGGGCCTACGAGCAGTACTTC. The chain links TRBV12-3 or TRBV12-4 to TRBJ2-7; TRBD2 aligns across 8 bases. This CDR3 is 14 amino acids long. Germline trimming cut 3 bases from V and 2 bases from J; bases unmatched to any gene: 3.